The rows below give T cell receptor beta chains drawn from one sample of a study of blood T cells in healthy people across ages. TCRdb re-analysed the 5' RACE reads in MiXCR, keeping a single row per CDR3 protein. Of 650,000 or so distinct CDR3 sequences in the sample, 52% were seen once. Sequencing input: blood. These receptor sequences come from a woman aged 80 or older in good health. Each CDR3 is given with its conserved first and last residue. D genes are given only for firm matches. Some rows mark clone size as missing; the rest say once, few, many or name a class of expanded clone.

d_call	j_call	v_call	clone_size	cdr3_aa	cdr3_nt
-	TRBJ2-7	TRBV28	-	CATIHQVTDEQYF	TGTGCCACCATCCATCAAGTCACCGACGAGCAGTACTTC
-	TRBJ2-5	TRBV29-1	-	CSAGSREWTQYF	TGCAGCGCCGGTTCTCGTGAGTGGACCCAGTACTTC
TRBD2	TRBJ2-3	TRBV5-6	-	CASSLVASGTDTQYF	TGTGCCAGCAGCTTGGTGGCTAGCGGGACAGATACGCAGTATTTT
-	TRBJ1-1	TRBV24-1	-	CATRPRGYGNTEAFF	TGTGCCACCAGGCCCCGGGGTTATGGGAACACTGAAGCTTTCTTT
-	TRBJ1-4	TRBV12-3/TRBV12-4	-	CASRAELNEKLFF	TGTGCCAGCAGGGCTGAGCTTAATGAAAAACTGTTTTTT
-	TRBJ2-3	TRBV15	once	CATSRATGIPTDTQYF	TGTGCCACCAGCAGAGCAACAGGGATCCCCACAGATACGCAGTATTTT
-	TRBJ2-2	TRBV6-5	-	CATTRRAGELFF	TGTGCCACCACAAGGAGGGCCGGGGAGCTGTTTTTT
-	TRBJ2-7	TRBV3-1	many	CASSPALWGSSYEQYF	TGTGCCAGCAGCCCGGCACTATGGGGATCCTCCTACGAGCAGTACTTC
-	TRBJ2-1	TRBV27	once	CASSLRQGRNEQFF	TGTGCCAGCAGTTTACGGCAGGGGCGGAATGAGCAGTTCTTC
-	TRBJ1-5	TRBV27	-	CASSFADGRNQPQHF	TGTGCCAGCAGTTTCGCGGACGGACGCAATCAGCCCCAGCATTTT
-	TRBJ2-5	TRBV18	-	CASSQSHGETQYF	TGTGCCAGCTCCCAGAGCCATGGGGAGACCCAGTACTTC
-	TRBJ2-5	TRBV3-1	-	CASSQRSPILEETQYF	TGTGCCAGCAGCCAAAGATCCCCTATACTAGAAGAGACCCAGTACTTC
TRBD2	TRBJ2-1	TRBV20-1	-	CSARGLAGGEAQFF	TGCAGTGCTAGAGGGCTAGCGGGGGGAGAGGCCCAGTTCTTC
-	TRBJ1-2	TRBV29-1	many	CSVDGQGNYGYTF	TGCAGCGTTGACGGGCAGGGTAACTATGGCTACACCTTC
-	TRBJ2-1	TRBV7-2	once	CASNLVNEQFF	TGTGCCAGCAACTTAGTCAATGAGCAGTTCTTC
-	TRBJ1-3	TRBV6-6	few	CASSYSAGESGNTIYF	TGTGCCAGCAGTTACTCGGCAGGGGAGTCTGGAAACACCATATATTTT
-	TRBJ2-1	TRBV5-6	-	CASSGRRVSYNEQFF	TGTGCCAGCAGTGGCCGGCGAGTATCCTACAATGAGCAGTTCTTC
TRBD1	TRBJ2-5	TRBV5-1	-	CASGSGALPGGETQYF	TGCGCCAGCGGCTCAGGAGCTCTCCCAGGGGGAGAGACCCAGTACTTC
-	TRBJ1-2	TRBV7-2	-	CASSLAGNSYTF	TGTGCCAGCAGCTTAGCTGGGAATAGCTACACCTTC
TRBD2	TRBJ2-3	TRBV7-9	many	CASTKVSTSGSSDTQYF	TGTGCCAGCACCAAAGTTTCGACTAGCGGGAGTTCAGATACGCAGTATTTT
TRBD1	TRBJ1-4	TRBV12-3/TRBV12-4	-	CASSWGQGATNEKLFF	TGTGCCAGCAGTTGGGGACAGGGCGCAACTAATGAAAAACTGTTTTTT
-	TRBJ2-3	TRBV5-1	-	CASSPSGWYTTDTQYF	TGCGCCAGTAGCCCTTCGGGCTGGTATACCACAGATACGCAGTATTTT
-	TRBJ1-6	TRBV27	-	CASSTRPLANSPLHF	TGTGCCAGCAGTACCAGACCATTAGCTAATTCACCCCTCCACTTT
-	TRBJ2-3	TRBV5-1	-	CASSLATGYLADTQYF	TGCGCCAGCAGCTTGGCGACAGGATATCTCGCAGATACGCAGTATTTT
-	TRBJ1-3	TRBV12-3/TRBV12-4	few	CASRVFSGNTIYF	TGTGCCAGCAGGGTCTTCTCTGGAAACACCATATATTTT
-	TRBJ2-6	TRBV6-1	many	CASSEEGSSGANVLTF	TGTGCCAGCAGTGAAGAAGGCAGCTCTGGGGCCAACGTCCTGACTTTC
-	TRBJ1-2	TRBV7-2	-	CASSLQGSDGYTF	TGTGCCAGCAGCTTACAGGGAAGCGATGGCTACACCTTC
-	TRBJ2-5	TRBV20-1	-	CSALLGTQYF	TGCAGTGCCCTACTCGGGACCCAGTACTTC
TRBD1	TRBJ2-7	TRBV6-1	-	CASSVGTGTFYEQYF	TGTGCCAGCAGTGTAGGGACAGGAACTTTCTACGAGCAGTACTTC
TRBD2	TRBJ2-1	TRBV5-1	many	CASSAGEGINEQFF	TGCGCCAGCAGCGCGGGAGAGGGGATCAATGAGCAGTTCTTC
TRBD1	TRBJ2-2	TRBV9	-	CASSVGTGGYGELFF	TGTGCCAGCAGCGTTGGGACAGGGGGTTATGGGGAGCTGTTTTTT
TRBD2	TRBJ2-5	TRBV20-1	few	CSASAPGLPQETQYF	TGCAGTGCTTCGGCCCCGGGACTACCCCAAGAGACCCAGTACTTC
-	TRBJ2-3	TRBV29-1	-	CSVEREGTATDTQYF	TGCAGCGTTGAAAGGGAAGGGACGGCCACAGATACGCAGTATTTT
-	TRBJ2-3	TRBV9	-	CASSVFLGGRTDTQYF	TGTGCCAGCAGCGTATTTTTGGGGGGTCGCACAGATACGCAGTATTTT
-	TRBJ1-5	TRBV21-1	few	CASSKENSKNQPQHF	TGTGCCAGCAGCAAGGAAAACAGTAAGAATCAGCCCCAGCATTTT
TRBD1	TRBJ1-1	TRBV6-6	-	CASSRRQGSTEAFF	TGTGCCAGCAGTCGACGACAGGGCTCGACTGAAGCTTTCTTT
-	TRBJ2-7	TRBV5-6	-	CASSLGLYLELYPNEQYF	TGTGCCAGCAGCTTGGGCCTGTATCTAGAACTGTATCCCAACGAGCAGTACTTC
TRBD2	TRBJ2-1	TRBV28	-	CASSTPLAGGPVNEQFF	TGTGCCAGCAGTACCCCGCTAGCGGGAGGGCCCGTCAATGAGCAGTTCTTC
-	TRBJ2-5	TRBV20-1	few	CSARDLLQLEETQYF	TGCAGTGCTAGAGATTTGTTGCAACTTGAAGAGACCCAGTACTTC
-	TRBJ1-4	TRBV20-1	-	CSARNGKKLFF	TGCAGTGCTAGAAATGGGAAAAAACTGTTTTTT
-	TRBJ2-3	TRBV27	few	CASIPPLTDTQYF	TGTGCCAGCATCCCCCCACTCACAGATACGCAGTATTTT
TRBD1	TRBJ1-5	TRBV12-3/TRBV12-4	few	CASSLGQGEKQPQHF	TGTGCCAGCAGTTTGGGACAGGGGGAGAAACAGCCCCAGCATTTT